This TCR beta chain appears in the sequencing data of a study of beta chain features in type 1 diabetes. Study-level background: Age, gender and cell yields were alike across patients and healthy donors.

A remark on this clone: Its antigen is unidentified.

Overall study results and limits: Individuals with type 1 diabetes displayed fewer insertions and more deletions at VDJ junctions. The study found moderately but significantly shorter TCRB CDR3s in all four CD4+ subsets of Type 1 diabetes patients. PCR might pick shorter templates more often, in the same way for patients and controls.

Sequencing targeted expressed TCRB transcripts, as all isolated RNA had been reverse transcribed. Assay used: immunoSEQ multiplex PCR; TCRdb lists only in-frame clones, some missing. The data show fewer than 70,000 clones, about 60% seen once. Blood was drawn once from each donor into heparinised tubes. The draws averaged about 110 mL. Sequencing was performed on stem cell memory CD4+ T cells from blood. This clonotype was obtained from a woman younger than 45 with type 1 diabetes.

CDR3 sequence (DNA): TGCGCCAGCAGCCAAGTAAGGGGGCCCATGAACACTGAAGCTTTCTTT. Amino acid sequence: CASSQVRGPMNTEAFF. This sequence joins TRBV4-1 and TRBJ1-1; 7 bases are shared with TRBD1. The junction had 5 bases not matched to a gene; V was cut back by 1 base and J by 0 bases. Per germline, CDR1 MGHRA and CDR2 YSYEKL. CDR3 length equals 16 residues.